Below, 20 T cell receptor beta chains from the same sample are listed, as sequenced in a study of blood T cell repertoires in COVID-19. The repertoire was sequenced with immunoSEQ multiplex PCR; TCRdb's copy has only in-frame clones and lacks some. The table lists fewer than 200,000 clones, about 80% of them singletons. Sequencing used peripheral blood. Source of these receptors: a woman aged 45-65 years with active or convalescent COVID-19.

This rearrangement joins TRBV29-1 to TRBJ2-6; TRBD2 matches 12 bases. Germline trimming cut 7 bases from V and 0 bases from J; bases unmatched to any gene: 7. The CDR3 is made up of 17 amino acids. Germline V CDR1 and CDR2: SQVTM, ANQGSEA. The DNA for the CDR3 is TGCAGCGCCGAACTAGCGGGAGGTCCCTCTGGGGCCAACGTCCTGACTTTC. Translated: CSAELAGGPSGANVLTF.

The genes are TRBV7-2 and TRBJ2-3; 8 nucleotides line up with TRBD2. The germline CDR1 and CDR2 sequences are SGHTA and FQGNSA. V was pared by 5 bases and J by 1 base, with 5 bases of the junction left unmatched. The CDR3 runs 15 residues. CDR3 sequence (DNA): TGTGCCAGCAGCCGGGGGGGGCCTGGCACAGATACGCAGTATTTT. It yields the protein CASSRGGPGTDTQYF.

The chain joins TRBV12-5 to TRBJ2-1, with 9 bases that match TRBD2. This CDR3 has 16 residues. J gave up 8 bases and V 7 bases, and 15 bases lay outside the gene matches. Germline lookup yields CDR1 LGHNT and CDR2 FRNRAP. The CDR3: CASAIRLAAELDEQFF. In nucleotides, the CDR3 is TGTGCTAGTGCTATAAGACTAGCGGCAGAGTTGGATGAGCAGTTCTTC.

This clone has more than one count but fewer than ten. The gene calls are TRBV4-3 and TRBJ1-2, with 10 bases lining up with TRBD1. Germline V lookup: CDR1 LGHNA, CDR2 YSLEER. This CDR3 is 18 amino acids long. V trimming: 0 bases; J trimming: 6 bases; junction bases outside the gene matches: 13. The CDR3, as DNA: TGCGCCAGCAGCCAAGAGGTCGGTGGGAGACAGGGGGCTGATGGCTACACCTTC. Translating gives CASSQEVGGRQGADGYTF.

The chain joins TRBV6-5 to TRBJ2-5, with 8 positions matching TRBD1. Trimming cost V 6 bases and J 1 base; bases outside gene matches: 4. Germline V gives CDR1 MNHEY, CDR2 SVGAGI. CDR3 length: 14 residues. CDR3 loop: CASSYGQGQETQYF. CDR3 sequence (DNA): TGTGCCAGCAGCTACGGACAGGGCCAAGAGACCCAGTACTTC.

The chain links TRBV14 to TRBJ2-7; tentatively, D is TRBD2 (7 bases). V shed 6 bases and J shed 6 bases, with 18 bases lying between them. From germline, CDR1 is SGHDN and CDR2 FVKESK. This CDR3 comprises 14 residues. This chain's CDR3 is CASRPTSPGVEQYF. In DNA, the CDR3 is TGTGCCAGCAGACCGACTAGCCCAGGGGTCGAGCAGTACTTC.

The CDR3 DNA is TGTGCCAGCAGCCAATTACTAGCGGGAGGGGCAGATACGCAGTATTTT. This encodes CASSQLLAGGADTQYF. The rearrangement uses TRBV2 and TRBJ2-3, with TRBD2 identical over 13 bases. The CDR3 loop spans 16 amino acids. Trimming removed 6 bases from V and 4 bases from J; junction bases left unmatched: 7. Germline assignment: CDR1 SNHLY and CDR2 FYNNEI. The full variable domain, rest sourced from reference TRBV2 and TRBJ2-3, is EPEVTQTPSHQVTQMGQEVILRCVPISNHLYFYWYRQILGQKVEFLVSFYNNEISEKSEIFDDQFSVERPDGSNFTLKIRSTKLEDSAMYFCASSQLLAGGADTQYFGPGTRLTVL.

This sequence joins TRBV4-3 and TRBJ1-1, with D perhaps matching TRBD1 (5 bases). There are 17 residues in the CDR3. Germline CDR1 LGHNA, CDR2 YSLEER. V lost 0 bases to trimming and J lost 1 base, with 15 bases between them. CDR3 nucleotides: TGCGCCAGCAGCCAAGAGGCGGTACAGGAGACGAACACTGAAGCTTTCTTT. Protein sequence: CASSQEAVQETNTEAFF.

This clone was seen a few times. The rearrangement uses TRBV15 and TRBJ1-5, with 9 nucleotides matching TRBD1. The CDR3 has 21 residues. The ends lost 0 bases at V and 1 base at J; junction bases unmatched: 16. CDR1 LNHNV and CDR2 YYDKDF come from the germline V gene (reference sequence). The CDR3 loop is CATSRDGGTGGGGPSNQPQHF. The CDR3 DNA is TGTGCCACCAGCAGAGACGGGGGTACAGGGGGCGGCGGGCCCAGCAATCAGCCCCAGCATTTT. The full variable domain, with the rest looked up from reference TRBV15 and TRBJ1-5, is DAMVIQNPRYQVTQFGKPVTLSCSQTLNHNVMYWYQQKSSQAPKLLFHYYDKDFNNEADTPDNFQSRRPNTSFCFLDIRSPGLGDTAMYLCATSRDGGTGGGGPSNQPQHFGDGTRLSIL.

The chain links TRBV19 to TRBJ2-1; 9 nucleotides line up with TRBD2. CDR3 length: 16 amino acids. The germline V gene has CDR1 LNHDA and CDR2 SQIVND (reference sequence). V shed 5 bases, J shed 3 bases, and the junction held 8 bases outside the gene matches. The CDR3 region has the DNA TGTGCCAGTAGTGCCCCCCTAGCGGGACTCTACAATGAGCAGTTCTTC. Translated, it gives CASSAPLAGLYNEQFF.

This clone has a handful of counts. This chain uses TRBV7-2 with TRBJ2-1, with a tentative D call TRBD1 (6 bases). V was clipped by 5 bases and J by 3 bases, with 14 bases between them. Germline V gives CDR1 SGHTA, CDR2 FQGNSA. The CDR3 runs to 15 residues. The CDR3 protein is CASSAPGTFYNEQFF. CDR3 bases: TGTGCCAGCAGCGCCCCCGGGACATTCTACAATGAGCAGTTCTTC.

The chain links TRBV4-2 to TRBJ2-7; 9 bases fit TRBD2. Per germline, CDR1 LGHNA and CDR2 YNFKEQ. Trimming removed 3 bases from V and 2 bases from J; junction bases left unmatched: 2. The CDR3 totals 14 residues. CDR3 in amino acids: CASSQSGRTYEQYF. The CDR3 DNA sequence: TGTGCCAGCAGCCAGAGCGGGAGGACCTACGAGCAGTACTTC.

V is TRBV10-1 and J is TRBJ1-6; TRBD1 is a possible D gene (6 bases). V was shortened by 8 bases and J by 8 bases, with 16 bases between the two germline ends. Germline assignment: CDR1 WNHNN and CDR2 SYGVQD (reference sequence). The CDR3 is made up of 14 amino acids. Here the CDR3 reads CASGTDRLHSPLHF. For the CDR3, the DNA is TGCGCCAGCGGTACCGACAGGCTGCATTCACCCCTCCACTTT.

The chain recombines TRBV7-9 with TRBJ2-5; D perhaps matches TRBD1 (5 bases). Germline CDR1 is SEHNR and CDR2 is FQNEAQ (reference sequence). This CDR3 region has 17 residues. The V gene lost 4 bases and the J gene lost 2 bases, with 20 bases spanning the gap. The CDR3 nucleotides are TGTGCCAGCAGCTCCCCCGCCGCAGGGCGGTCACAAGAGACCCAGTACTTC. Protein product: CASSSPAAGRSQETQYF.

This clone was seen only once. This rearrangement joins TRBV29-1 to TRBJ2-7; 16 nucleotides align to TRBD2. The CDR3 runs to 17 residues. J lost 0 bases, V lost 6 bases, and 8 bases had no gene match. The germline gives CDR1 SQVTM, CDR2 ANQGSEA. CDR3 in amino acids: CSVEGLAGGPNSYEQYF. The DNA for the CDR3 is TGCAGCGTCGAGGGACTAGCGGGGGGGCCGAACTCCTACGAGCAGTACTTC.

The CDR3 DNA sequence: TGTGCCACCAGGGGGGGGGCCGACTCTGGAAACACCATATATTTT. Translated, it gives CATRGGADSGNTIYF. V is TRBV24-1 and J is TRBJ1-3; tentatively, D is TRBD1 (6 bases). The V end was cut by 7 bases, the J end by 0 bases, with 12 bases between. Germline V gene sequence: CDR1 KGHDR, CDR2 SFDVKD. CDR3 length equals 15 residues.

Here the CDR3 reads CASSFGQFYGYTF. CDR3 coding DNA: TGTGCCAGCAGCTTCGGACAGTTCTATGGCTACACCTTC. The chain employs TRBV14 and TRBJ1-2; tentatively, D is TRBD1 (6 bases). Per the germline V gene, CDR1 is SGHDN and CDR2 is FVKESK. Trimming took 5 bases from V and 4 from J, leaving 11 bases between them. The CDR3 totals 13 residues.

This clone was found once. The chain uses TRBV7-2 and TRBJ1-1; D gene uncertain. V was trimmed by 5 bases and J by 0 bases, leaving 13 bases between them. The CDR3 consists of 15 residues. Germline V gene data show CDR1 as SGHTA and CDR2 as FQGNSA. CDR3 coding DNA: TGTGCCAGCAGCCTCACTATTCAGATGAACACTGAAGCTTTCTTT. Translating it yields CASSLTIQMNTEAFF.

V usage is TRBV6-4 and J usage is TRBJ2-1; 7 bases line up with TRBD2. The CDR3 extends over 16 amino acids. Germline-derived CDR1 and CDR2 are MRHNA and SNTAGT. Trimming removed 6 bases from V and 5 bases from J; junction bases left unmatched: 13. In DNA form, the CDR3 reads TGTGCCAGCAGCTGGGGAGAGACTAGCCACCACAATGAGCAGTTCTTC. It specifies CASSWGETSHHNEQFF.

The chain joins TRBV6-5 to TRBJ2-7; 8 bases align to TRBD2. Germline CDR1 MNHEY, CDR2 SVGAGI. The CDR3 runs 14 residues. Trimming took 6 bases from V and 6 from J; bases not matched to a gene: 10. The CDR3 sequence: CASRPQRERGEQYF. The CDR3 DNA reads TGTGCCAGCAGACCCCAGCGGGAGCGGGGCGAGCAGTACTTC.